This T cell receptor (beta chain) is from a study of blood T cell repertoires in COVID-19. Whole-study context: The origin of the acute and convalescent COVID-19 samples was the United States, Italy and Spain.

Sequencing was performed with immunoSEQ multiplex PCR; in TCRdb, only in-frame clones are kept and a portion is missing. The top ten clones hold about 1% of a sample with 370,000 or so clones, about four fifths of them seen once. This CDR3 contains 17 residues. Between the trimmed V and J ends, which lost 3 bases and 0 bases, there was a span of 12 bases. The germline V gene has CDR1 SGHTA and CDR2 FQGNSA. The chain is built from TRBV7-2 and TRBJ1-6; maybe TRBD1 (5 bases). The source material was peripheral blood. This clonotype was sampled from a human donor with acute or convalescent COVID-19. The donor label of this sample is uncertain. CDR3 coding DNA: TGTGCCAGCAGCTTCCGCGGGGGGGGCTCCTATAATTCACCCCTCCACTTT. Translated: CASSFRGGGSYNSPLHF.